The 8 T cell receptor beta chains below were found in one sample sequenced in a study of siplizumab effects on memory and regulatory T cells. Measured with immunoSEQ multiplex PCR; TCRdb has only the in-frame clones, and not every one. The repertoire holds 100,000 or so clones, with just under 95% as singletons. The specimen was non-Treg CD4+ T cells sorted from blood. The receptors shown here come from a human donor in good health.

The chain employs TRBV28 and TRBJ2-3, with TRBD2 as a possible D gene (5 bases). CDR3 size: 15 residues. Germline CDR1 reads MDHEN; CDR2 reads SYDVKM. Between the trimmed V and J ends, which lost 4 bases and 1 base, there was a span of 12 bases. The CDR3 coding sequence is TGTGCCAGCAGTTATAGGAGGACGGGCACAGATACGCAGTATTTT. Protein product: CASSYRRTGTDTQYF.

This clone was recorded once. This rearrangement joins TRBV29-1 to TRBJ1-2; D uncertain. Germline V gene sequence: CDR1 SQVTM, CDR2 ANQGSEA. CDR3 length: 16 residues. Trimming took 3 bases from V and 4 from J, leaving 21 bases between them. The CDR3 protein is CSVDGGGRERAYGYTF. Here the CDR3 DNA reads TGCAGCGTTGATGGAGGCGGAAGGGAGAGGGCCTATGGCTACACCTTC.

The chain carries TRBV2 and TRBJ1-5, with D tentatively TRBD1 (6 bases). The germline V gene encodes CDR1 SNHLY and CDR2 FYNNEI. The CDR3 has 13 amino acids. V dropped 3 bases and J dropped 5 bases, with 8 bases sitting between them. The CDR3 coding sequence is TGTGCCAGCAGTGATCAGGGGTATCAGCCCCAGCATTTT. Amino acid sequence: CASSDQGYQPQHF.

This sequence joins TRBV11-2 and TRBJ2-7; D is perhaps TRBD1 or TRBD2 (5 bases each). CDR3 length: 13 amino acids. CDR1 and CDR2 from the germline V gene are SGHAT and FQNNGV. Deletions cut 2 bases from V and 7 bases from J, with 12 bases between. This CDR3 reads CASSLHRTVEQYF. CDR3 nucleotide sequence: TGTGCCAGCAGCTTACACAGGACTGTAGAGCAGTACTTC.

V is TRBV27 and J is TRBJ2-3, with D hard to call. Trimming took 3 bases from V and 6 from J, leaving 10 bases between them. Germline V gene sequence: CDR1 MNHEY, CDR2 SMNVEV (reference sequence). The CDR3 sequence is 13 residues long. Here the CDR3 reads CASSFPAADTQYF. DNA of the CDR3: TGTGCCAGCAGTTTCCCTGCGGCGGATACGCAGTATTTT.

The chain links TRBV10-3 to TRBJ1-1; perhaps TRBD1 as D (5 bases). Trimming removed 0 bases at V and 6 bases at J, with 11 bases between. The CDR3 loop spans 14 amino acids. Per germline, CDR1 ENHRY and CDR2 SYGVKD. The CDR3 DNA reads as TGTGCCATCAGTGAGTCGACCGGGGCCCCTGAAGCTTTCTTT. This gives the protein CAISESTGAPEAFF.

Regarding this clone: Other DNA sequences in the sample encode the same CDR3. The rearrangement uses TRBV19 and TRBJ2-3; D is undetermined. The CDR3 extends over 12 amino acids. The ends were cut back, 3 bases at V and 3 bases at J, with 4 bases in the middle. Per the germline V gene, CDR1 is LNHDA and CDR2 is SQIVND (reference sequence). CDR3 protein: CASSISTDTQYF. DNA for the CDR3: TGTGCCAGTAGTATTAGTACAGATACGCAGTATTTT.

This chain joins TRBV5-4 and TRBJ2-1; D is ambiguous. Per the germline V gene, CDR1 is SGHNT and CDR2 is YYREEE (reference sequence). The CDR3 loop spans 16 amino acids. Between the trimmed V and J ends, which lost 0 bases and 8 bases, there was a span of 18 bases. The CDR3 sequence: CASSLEGANRRDEQFF. CDR3 DNA: TGTGCCAGCAGCTTGGAAGGAGCGAATCGTCGGGATGAGCAGTTCTTC. Supplemented by reference TRBV5-4 and TRBJ2-1, the full variable domain reads ETGVTQSPTHLIKTRGQQVTLRCSSQSGHNTVSWYQQALGQGPQFIFQYYREEENGRGNFPPRFSGLQFPNYSSELNVNALELDDSALYLCASSLEGANRRDEQFFGPGTRLTVL.